This T cell receptor (beta chain) was obtained from a study of cytomegalovirus exposure and HLA in healthy donors. Study-wide context: The Caucasian-associated ancestry cluster contained 81% of the approximately 410 genotyped donors. The study, taken as a whole, reports: Fewer N-insertions than the roughly 670-donor mean were reportedly shown by an Asian-associated ancestry cluster in a later analysis. The study carried out a later analysis of TCR beta sequences. It associated some 18,000 of them with specific HLA alleles at a false discovery rate of 0.05.

PCR was performed using 60 Vbeta and 13 Jbeta primers. TCRdb keeps only in-frame clones here, not all; method: immunoSEQ multiplex PCR. The sample lists approximately 78,000 clones; roughly 83% were seen once. Germline V gene lookup returns CDR1 MNHNY and CDR2 SVGAGI (reference sequence). V lost 6 bases and J lost 6, with 11 bases in between. The CDR3 spans 12 residues. With respect to this clone: What it binds is not known.

The chain links TRBV6-6 to TRBJ1-2; the D gene is possibly TRBD1 (5 bases). This receptor was identified in a woman in her fifties or sixties in good health and CMV-seronegative. The sample consisted of PBMCs. The CDR3: CASSKRGDGYTF. The CDR3 region has the DNA TGTGCCAGCAGCAAAAGGGGTGATGGCTACACCTTC.